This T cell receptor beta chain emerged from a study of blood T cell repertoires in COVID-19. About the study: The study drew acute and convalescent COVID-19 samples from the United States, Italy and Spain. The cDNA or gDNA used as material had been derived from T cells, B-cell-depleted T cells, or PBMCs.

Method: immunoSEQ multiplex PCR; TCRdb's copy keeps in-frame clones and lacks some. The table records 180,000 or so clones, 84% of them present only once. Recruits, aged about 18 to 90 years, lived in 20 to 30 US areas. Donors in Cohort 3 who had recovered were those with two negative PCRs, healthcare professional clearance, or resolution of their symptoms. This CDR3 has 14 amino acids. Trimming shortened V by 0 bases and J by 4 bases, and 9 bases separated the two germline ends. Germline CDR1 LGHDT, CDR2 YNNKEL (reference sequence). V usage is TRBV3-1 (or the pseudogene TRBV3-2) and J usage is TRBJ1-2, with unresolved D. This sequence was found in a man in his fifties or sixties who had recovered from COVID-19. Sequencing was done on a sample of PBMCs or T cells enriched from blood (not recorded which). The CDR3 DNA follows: TGTGCCAGCAGCCAAGATCACGGAGGCTATGGCTACACCTTC. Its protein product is CASSQDHGGYGYTF.